The T cell receptor (beta chain) under discussion was sequenced for a study of blood T cell repertoires in COVID-19. Overall study context: PBMCs, B-cell-depleted T cells, or T cells provided the cDNA or gDNA that made up the material.

This clone was counted only a few times. Germline CDR1 and CDR2: GTSNPN and SVGIG (reference sequence). V was trimmed by 3 bases and J by 6 bases, leaving 14 bases between them. The CDR3 is 13 amino acids. Clones were read by immunoSEQ multiplex PCR, and TCRdb kept only the in-frame ones, dropping some. Of some 250,000 clones listed, more than 70% are singletons. The chain is built from TRBV30 and TRBJ1-2; perhaps TRBD1 as D (6 bases). Input material: peripheral blood. This TCR was sampled from a woman in her forties who had recovered from COVID-19. CDR3 loop: CAWRRYGGNGYTF. In DNA form, the CDR3 reads TGTGCCTGGAGACGGTATGGGGGCAATGGCTACACCTTC.